These T cell receptor beta chains were read from a single sample in a study of blood T cell repertoires in COVID-19. The repertoire was sequenced with immunoSEQ multiplex PCR; TCRdb's copy has only in-frame clones and lacks some. The data show 170,000 or so clones, 85% to 90% seen once. Sequencing input: peripheral blood. The receptors stem from a woman aged 18-29 years who had recovered from COVID-19. The CDR3 runs from the conserved cysteine through the conserved F or W. D genes are given only for firm matches. Where a row states a size, it is once, few, many or the class of an expanded clone; other rows omit it.

J gene: TRBJ2-6
V gene: TRBV3-1/TRBV3-2
D gene: TRBD2
clone size: NA
CDR3 protein: CASSQAAGGGANVLTF
CDR3 DNA: TGTGCCAGCAGCCAAGCAGCGGGGGGGGGAGCCAACGTCCTGACTTTC

J gene: TRBJ1-5
V gene: TRBV2
D gene: NA
clone size: NA
CDR3 protein: CASSEGGRAGGNQPQHF
CDR3 DNA: TGTGCCAGCAGTGAAGGAGGGCGCGCCGGGGGCAATCAGCCCCAGCATTTT

J gene: TRBJ1-1
V gene: TRBV18
D gene: NA
clone size: NA
CDR3 protein: CASSPPVAKNTEAFF
CDR3 DNA: TGTGCCAGCTCACCACCGGTGGCAAAGAACACTGAAGCTTTCTTT

J gene: TRBJ1-5
V gene: TRBV2
D gene: TRBD1
clone size: NA
CDR3 protein: CASSVTGGQPQHF
CDR3 DNA: TGTGCCAGCAGTGTCACAGGGGGGCAGCCCCAGCATTTT

J gene: TRBJ2-3
V gene: TRBV18
D gene: NA
clone size: NA
CDR3 protein: CASSPRRGGGSADTQYF
CDR3 DNA: TGTGCCAGCTCACCACGCAGGGGCGGGGGTTCCGCAGATACGCAGTATTTT

J gene: TRBJ1-2
V gene: TRBV28
D gene: NA
clone size: NA
CDR3 protein: CASSFGPGMEGYTF
CDR3 DNA: TGTGCCAGCAGTTTCGGTCCGGGAATGGAGGGCTACACCTTC

J gene: TRBJ1-1
V gene: TRBV19
D gene: NA
clone size: NA
CDR3 protein: CASKKQTGLWTEAFF
CDR3 DNA: TGTGCCAGTAAGAAACAGACAGGACTTTGGACTGAAGCTTTCTTT

J gene: TRBJ2-1
V gene: TRBV6-2/TRBV6-3
D gene: NA
clone size: NA
CDR3 protein: CASSYIGTAYNEQFF
CDR3 DNA: TGTGCCAGCAGTTACATCGGGACTGCCTACAATGAGCAGTTCTTC

J gene: TRBJ1-1
V gene: TRBV5-1
D gene: TRBD1
clone size: NA
CDR3 protein: CASSFGGGYTEAFF
CDR3 DNA: TGCGCCAGCAGCTTCGGAGGGGGCTACACTGAAGCTTTCTTT

J gene: TRBJ2-1
V gene: TRBV15
D gene: NA
clone size: NA
CDR3 protein: CATSRDVSASSYNEQFF
CDR3 DNA: TGTGCCACCAGCAGAGATGTTTCGGCTAGCAGTTACAATGAGCAGTTCTTC

J gene: TRBJ1-4
V gene: TRBV19
D gene: NA
clone size: NA
CDR3 protein: CASSIRGEKLFF
CDR3 DNA: TGTGCCAGTAGTATCCGCGGTGAAAAACTGTTTTTT

J gene: TRBJ1-4
V gene: TRBV7-2
D gene: NA
clone size: NA
CDR3 protein: CASSGGTNEKLFF
CDR3 DNA: TGTGCCAGCAGCGGCGGGACCAATGAAAAACTGTTTTTT

J gene: TRBJ2-1
V gene: TRBV5-6
D gene: NA
clone size: many
CDR3 protein: CASSASGTYNEQFF
CDR3 DNA: TGTGCCAGCAGCGCTTCCGGGACTTACAATGAGCAGTTCTTC

J gene: TRBJ2-3
V gene: TRBV27
D gene: NA
clone size: once
CDR3 protein: CASSLYSSTDTQYF
CDR3 DNA: TGTGCCAGCAGTCTGTACTCCAGCACAGATACGCAGTATTTT

J gene: TRBJ1-1
V gene: TRBV5-1
D gene: TRBD1
clone size: NA
CDR3 protein: CASSAGTDNTEAFF
CDR3 DNA: TGCGCCAGCAGCGCCGGGACAGACAACACTGAAGCTTTCTTT

J gene: TRBJ2-3
V gene: TRBV10-1
D gene: TRBD1
clone size: NA
CDR3 protein: CASSFSRGLNTDTQYF
CDR3 DNA: TGCGCCAGCAGCTTTAGCAGGGGGCTGAACACAGATACGCAGTATTTT

J gene: TRBJ1-1
V gene: TRBV18
D gene: NA
clone size: NA
CDR3 protein: CASSRLRFNTEAFF
CDR3 DNA: TGTGCCAGCTCACGCCTCCGGTTTAACACTGAAGCTTTCTTT

J gene: TRBJ2-2
V gene: TRBV5-4
D gene: NA
clone size: once
CDR3 protein: CASSLFSSNTGELFF
CDR3 DNA: TGTGCCAGCAGCTTGTTCAGTTCGAACACCGGGGAGCTGTTTTTT

J gene: TRBJ2-7
V gene: TRBV18
D gene: TRBD1
clone size: NA
CDR3 protein: CASSLSGQGIDEQYF
CDR3 DNA: TGTGCCAGCTCACTATCGGGACAGGGTATAGACGAGCAGTACTTC

J gene: TRBJ1-2
V gene: TRBV2
D gene: NA
clone size: NA
CDR3 protein: CASSALSGVTYGYTF
CDR3 DNA: TGTGCCAGCAGTGCGCTCAGCGGGGTCACGTATGGCTACACCTTC

J gene: TRBJ1-1
V gene: TRBV10-3
D gene: NA
clone size: NA
CDR3 protein: CAIRGRGTAGTEAFF
CDR3 DNA: TGTGCCATCAGGGGAAGGGGGACGGCGGGCACTGAAGCTTTCTTT

J gene: TRBJ2-1
V gene: TRBV20-1
D gene: NA
clone size: NA
CDR3 protein: CSAARSGEQFF
CDR3 DNA: TGCAGTGCTGCCCGTAGCGGTGAGCAGTTCTTC

J gene: TRBJ2-7
V gene: TRBV2
D gene: TRBD1
clone size: NA
CDR3 protein: CASRRTGGKQYF
CDR3 DNA: TGTGCCAGTCGGAGAACAGGGGGCAAGCAGTACTTC

J gene: TRBJ1-4
V gene: TRBV5-5
D gene: TRBD1
clone size: NA
CDR3 protein: CASSWGQGATNEKLFF
CDR3 DNA: TGTGCCAGCAGCTGGGGACAGGGGGCGACTAATGAAAAACTGTTTTTT

J gene: TRBJ2-3
V gene: TRBV9
D gene: NA
clone size: once
CDR3 protein: CASSATPPDTQYF
CDR3 DNA: TGTGCCAGCAGCGCCACACCACCAGATACGCAGTATTTT

J gene: TRBJ1-2
V gene: TRBV27
D gene: NA
clone size: few
CDR3 protein: CASSSQGFAGYTF
CDR3 DNA: TGTGCCAGCAGTTCACAGGGATTTGCTGGCTACACCTTC